This TCR delta chain was documented in a study of Vδ1+ human thymocytes. This clone turned up a few times. Its target is not known. RNA was extracted from the cells and then reverse transcribed. CDR3 amplicons came from multiplex PCR with pooled V-gene forward and constant-region reverse primers. TCRdb called clones from the multiplex PCR reads again using CATT. The sample has about 55,000 delta-chain clones, 15% to 20% seen once; the top ten hold 0.5%. Purity of the sorted Vdelta1+ thymocytes ranged from roughly 98% to 99.6%. General study findings and limits: Highly polyclonal TRG and TRD repertoires with Gaussian CDR3 length distributions appeared in thymus.

Looked up from germline, CDR1 is TSWWSYY and CDR2 is QGS. This CDR3 contains 17 residues. Trimming cost V 0 bases and J 0 bases; bases outside gene matches: 7. V is TRDV1 and J is TRDJ1, with TRDD3 matching over 7 bases. The clonotype originates from a boy under three years old who had congenital heart surgery. Sequenced sample: Vdelta1+ gamma-delta thymocytes from the thymus. Subset meaning: FACS-sorted CD3+ TCRalphabeta- TCRVdelta1+ TCRVdelta2- thymocytes. CDR3 protein: CALGELNYWGYTDKLIF. The CDR3 DNA follows: TGTGCTCTTGGGGAACTTAACTACTGGGGATACACCGATAAACTCATCTTT.